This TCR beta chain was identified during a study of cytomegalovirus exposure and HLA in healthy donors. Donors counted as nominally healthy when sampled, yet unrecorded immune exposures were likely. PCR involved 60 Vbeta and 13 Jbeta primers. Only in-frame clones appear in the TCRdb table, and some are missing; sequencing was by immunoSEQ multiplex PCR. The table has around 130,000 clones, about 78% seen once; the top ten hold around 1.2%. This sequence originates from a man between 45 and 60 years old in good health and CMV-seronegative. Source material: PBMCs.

Here the CDR3 reads CAIRAGGPTGELFF. Written as DNA, the CDR3 is TGTGCCATCCGGGCGGGAGGGCCGACCGGGGAGCTGTTTTTT. J is TRBJ2-2 and V is TRBV7-9, with 9 bases matching TRBD2. Germline values: CDR1 SEHNR, CDR2 FQNEAQ (reference sequence). Trimming cost V 10 bases and J 5 bases; bases outside gene matches: 8. The CDR3 consists of 14 residues.